The TCR beta chain described here comes from a study of CD8 T cells in Susac syndrome. Regarding the study as a whole: That the number of individuals in its TCR sequencing and HLA analysis was relatively small was acknowledged by the study.

The authors carried out high-throughput sequencing of TCR beta. They applied it to CD8+ and CD4+ T cells obtained from blood. Purification of the CD8+ and CD4+ T cells relied on negative isolation, and TEMRA cells underwent FACS enrichment. Regarding this clonotype: What it recognizes is unknown.

RNA was extracted with the RNeasy kit, and a quantity of roughly 0.5 to 1 ug was reverse transcribed using random hexamers. The immunoSEQ assay covered 54 Vbeta and 13 Jbeta segments for CDR3. Each CDR3 protein is one row after TCRdb ran MiXCR on the immunoSEQ multiplex PCR reads. The repertoire consists of around 71,000 distinct CDR3 sequences, with just over 95% occurring once and the leading ten covering more than 0.09%. This CDR3 has 11 residues. The V and J ends lost 3 bases and 5 bases respectively, with 5 bases between them. Germline V gene lookup returns CDR1 SGHDT and CDR2 YYEEEE. The chain uses TRBV5-6 and TRBJ1-2; no clear D. Sequencing was carried out using CD4+ T cells from PBMCs. The clonotype comes from a human donor with multiple sclerosis. The CDR3 loop reads CASSSFYGYTF. The DNA for the CDR3 is TGTGCCAGCAGCTCGTTTTATGGCTACACCTTC.